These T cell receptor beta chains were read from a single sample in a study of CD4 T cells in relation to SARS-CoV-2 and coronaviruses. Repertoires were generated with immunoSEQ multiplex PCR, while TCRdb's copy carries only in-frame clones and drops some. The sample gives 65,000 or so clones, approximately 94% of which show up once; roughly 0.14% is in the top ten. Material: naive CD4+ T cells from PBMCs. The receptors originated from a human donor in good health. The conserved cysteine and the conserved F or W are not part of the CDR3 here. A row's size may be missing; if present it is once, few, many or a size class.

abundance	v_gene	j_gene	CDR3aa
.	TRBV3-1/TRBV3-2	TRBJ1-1	ASSQAAGTAF
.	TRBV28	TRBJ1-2	ASSFSRPYGYT
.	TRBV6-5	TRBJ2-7	ASTSLTRGSNEQY
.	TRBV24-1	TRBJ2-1	ATSDPTRNEQF
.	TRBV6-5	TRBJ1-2	ASMAEGVGALGYT
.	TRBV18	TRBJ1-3	ASSSNRGENSGNTIY
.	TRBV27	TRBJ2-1	ASRRGAGNEQF
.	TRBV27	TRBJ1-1	ASSLSSIGAEAF
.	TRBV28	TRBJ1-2	ASSSFPGGPTNYGYT
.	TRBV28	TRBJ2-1	ASKTVGTSRDRNEQF
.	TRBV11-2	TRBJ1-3	ASSYRTASSGNTIY
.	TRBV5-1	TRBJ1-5	ASSRTGSGQPQH
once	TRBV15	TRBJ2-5	ATSSGHLQETQY
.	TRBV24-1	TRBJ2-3	ATSDLLQGSTDTQY
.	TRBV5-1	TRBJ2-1	ASSSGLAAYNEQF
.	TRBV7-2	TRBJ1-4	ASSLVMAPGEKLF
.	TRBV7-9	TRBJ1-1	ASTVTGNTEAF
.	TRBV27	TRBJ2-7	ASSHNRDRVYEQY
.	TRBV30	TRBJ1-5	AWSVRSPGLGGGPQH
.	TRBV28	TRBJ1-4	ASSRSGASGEKLF
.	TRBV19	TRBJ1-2	ASSIARGRTTYGYT